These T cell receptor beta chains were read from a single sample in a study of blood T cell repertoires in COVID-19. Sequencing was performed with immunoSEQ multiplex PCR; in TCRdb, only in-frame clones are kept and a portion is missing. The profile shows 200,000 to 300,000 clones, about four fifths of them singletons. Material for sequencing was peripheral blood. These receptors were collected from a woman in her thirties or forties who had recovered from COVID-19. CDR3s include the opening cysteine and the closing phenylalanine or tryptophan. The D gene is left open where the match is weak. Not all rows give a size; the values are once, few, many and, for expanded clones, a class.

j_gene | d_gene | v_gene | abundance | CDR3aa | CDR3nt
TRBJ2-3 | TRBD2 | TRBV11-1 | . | CASSFEGTSAVTQYF | TGTGCCAGCAGCTTTGAAGGGACTAGTGCCGTCACGCAGTATTTT
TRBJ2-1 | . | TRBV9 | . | CASSVALRGRGNEQFF | TGTGCCAGCAGCGTAGCCCTAAGGGGGCGGGGTAATGAGCAGTTCTTC
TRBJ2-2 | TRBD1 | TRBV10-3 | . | CALRTGTGSGGELFF | TGTGCCCTACGGACCGGGACAGGGTCCGGCGGGGAGCTGTTTTTT
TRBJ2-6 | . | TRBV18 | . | CASSEGSGANVLTF | TGTGCCAGCTCAGAGGGCTCTGGGGCCAACGTCCTGACTTTC
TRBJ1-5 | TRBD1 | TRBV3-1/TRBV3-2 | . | CASSQYRGGNQPQHF | TGTGCCAGCAGCCAGTACAGGGGCGGCAATCAGCCCCAGCATTTT
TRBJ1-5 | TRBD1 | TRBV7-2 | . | CASSSTGDQPQHF | TGTGCCAGCAGTTCGACAGGGGACCAGCCCCAGCATTTT
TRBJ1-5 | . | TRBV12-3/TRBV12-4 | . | CASSGVNQPQHF | TGTGCCAGCAGCGGGGTGAATCAGCCCCAGCATTTT
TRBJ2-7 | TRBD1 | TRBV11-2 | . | CASSLGTGASEQYF | TGTGCCAGCAGCTTAGGGACAGGGGCGAGCGAGCAGTACTTC
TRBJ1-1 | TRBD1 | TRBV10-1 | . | CASTKGQGTTEAFF | TGCGCCAGCACTAAAGGACAGGGTACTACTGAAGCTTTCTTT
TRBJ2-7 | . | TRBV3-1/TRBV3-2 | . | CASSQSGYEQYF | TGTGCCAGCAGCCAATCGGGATACGAGCAGTACTTC
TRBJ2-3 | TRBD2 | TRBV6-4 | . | CASSDGTSGDTDTQYF | TGTGCCAGCAGTGACGGAACTAGCGGGGACACAGATACGCAGTATTTT
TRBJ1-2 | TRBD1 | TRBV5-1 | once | CASSSSPAGGYGYTF | TGCGCCAGCAGCTCCTCACCGGCAGGGGGCTATGGCTACACCTTC
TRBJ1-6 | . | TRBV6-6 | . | CASRQRLQNYNSPLHF | TGTGCCAGCAGACAAAGACTGCAGAACTATAATTCACCCCTCCACTTT
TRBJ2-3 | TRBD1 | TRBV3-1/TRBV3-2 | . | CASSRDRGPESSDTQYF | TGTGCCAGCAGTAGGGACAGGGGCCCAGAGTCCTCAGATACGCAGTATTTT
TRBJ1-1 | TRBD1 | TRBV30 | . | CAWSAGGRAVNSNTEAFF | TGTGCCTGGAGTGCAGGGGGTCGCGCGGTGAATTCGAACACTGAAGCTTTCTTT
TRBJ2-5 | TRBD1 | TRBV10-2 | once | CASSEAAGGRETQYF | TGCGCCAGCAGTGAGGCGGCAGGGGGAAGAGAGACCCAGTACTTC
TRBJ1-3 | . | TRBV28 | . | CAIAPGSLTASGNTIYF | TGTGCCATCGCTCCAGGTTCCCTAACCGCCTCTGGAAACACCATATATTTT
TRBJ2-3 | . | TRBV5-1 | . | CASSSQGFTDTQYF | TGCGCCAGCAGCTCGCAGGGTTTCACAGATACGCAGTATTTT
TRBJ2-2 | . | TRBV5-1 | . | CASHPGAGELFF | TGCGCCAGCCACCCGGGGGCCGGGGAGCTGTTTTTT
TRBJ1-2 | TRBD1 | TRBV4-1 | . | CASSQEQGGGYTF | TGCGCCAGCAGCCAAGAACAGGGGGGTGGCTACACCTTC
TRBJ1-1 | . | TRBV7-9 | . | CASTLDTNTEAFF | TGTGCCAGCACTCTGGACACGAACACTGAAGCTTTCTTT
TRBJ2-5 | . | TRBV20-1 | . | CSASRAGAIQETQYF | TGCAGTGCTAGTCGTGCGGGGGCCATCCAAGAGACCCAGTACTTC
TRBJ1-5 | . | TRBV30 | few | CAWRGQQFNQPQHF | TGTGCCTGGAGGGGGCAACAGTTCAATCAGCCCCAGCATTTT
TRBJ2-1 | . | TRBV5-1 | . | CASSFPGTYNEQFF | TGCGCCAGCAGCTTTCCGGGGACCTACAATGAGCAGTTCTTC
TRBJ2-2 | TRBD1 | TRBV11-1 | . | CASRPRDREFTGELFF | TGTGCCAGCCGGCCTCGTGACAGGGAGTTCACCGGGGAGCTGTTTTTT
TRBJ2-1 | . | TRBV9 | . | CASSVGQRNNEQFF | TGTGCCAGCAGCGTGGGTCAGCGAAACAATGAGCAGTTCTTC
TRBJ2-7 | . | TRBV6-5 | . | CASSPGVEQYF | TGTGCCAGCAGCCCAGGGGTCGAGCAGTACTTC
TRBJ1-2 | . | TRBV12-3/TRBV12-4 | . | CASSPGVINGYTF | TGTGCCAGCAGTCCAGGGGTCATAAATGGCTACACCTTC
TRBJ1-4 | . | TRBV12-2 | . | CASRAGTDEKLFF | TGTGCAAGTCGCGCGGGGACAGACGAAAAACTGTTTTTT
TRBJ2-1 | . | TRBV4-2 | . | CASSQDVGGWNEQFF | TGTGCCAGCAGCCAAGATGTAGGGGGATGGAATGAGCAGTTCTTC
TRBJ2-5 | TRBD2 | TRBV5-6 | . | CASSLGLAQETQYF | TGTGCCAGCAGCTTGGGACTAGCGCAAGAGACCCAGTACTTC
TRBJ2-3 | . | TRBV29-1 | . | CSVTNAADTQYF | TGCAGCGTTACGAACGCAGCAGATACGCAGTATTTT
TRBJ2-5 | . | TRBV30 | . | CAWRKGGGEETQYF | TGTGCCTGGAGGAAAGGGGGTGGGGAAGAGACCCAGTACTTC
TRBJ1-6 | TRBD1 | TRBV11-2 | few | CASSLQGAGSPLHF | TGTGCCAGCAGCCTACAGGGGGCAGGTTCACCCCTCCACTTT
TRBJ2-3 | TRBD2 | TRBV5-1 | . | CASSLAASGGAYDTQYF | TGCGCCAGCAGCTTGGCCGCTAGCGGGGGGGCATATGATACGCAGTATTTT
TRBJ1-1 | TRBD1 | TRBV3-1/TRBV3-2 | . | CASSQVGAGGRRAAFF | TGTGCCAGCAGCCAAGTCGGGGCAGGGGGCCGACGCGCAGCTTTCTTT
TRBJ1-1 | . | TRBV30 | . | CAWSVNLGGGTAFF | TGTGCCTGGAGTGTAAACCTAGGTGGGGGGACAGCTTTCTTT
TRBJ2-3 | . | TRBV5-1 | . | CATSEGPTTDTQYF | TGCGCCACTAGCGAGGGGCCTACGACAGATACGCAGTATTTT
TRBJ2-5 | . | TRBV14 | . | CASSHGGETQYF | TGTGCCAGCAGCCACGGGGGTGAGACCCAGTACTTC
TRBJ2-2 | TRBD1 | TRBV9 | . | CASSAPGQGATGELFF | TGTGCCAGCAGCGCTCCGGGACAGGGGGCAACCGGGGAGCTGTTTTTT
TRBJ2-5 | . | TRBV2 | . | CASSARREETQYF | TGTGCCAGCAGTGCCCGCCGAGAGGAGACCCAGTACTTC
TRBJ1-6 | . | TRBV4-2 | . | CASSQGAGMDSPLHF | TGTGCCAGCAGCCAAGGGGCGGGGATGGATTCACCCCTCCACTTT
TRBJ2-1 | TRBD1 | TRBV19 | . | CASRKSGTGHNEQFF | TGTGCCAGTAGAAAATCCGGGACAGGCCACAATGAGCAGTTCTTC
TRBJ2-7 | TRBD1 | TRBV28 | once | CASSLGQAPHEQYF | TGTGCCAGCAGCCTAGGACAGGCGCCCCACGAGCAGTACTTC
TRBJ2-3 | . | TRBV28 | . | CASSLGGAVNTQYF | TGTGCCAGCAGCCTCGGAGGTGCGGTGAATACGCAGTATTTT
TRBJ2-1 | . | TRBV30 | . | CAVLLRQASSYNEQFF | TGTGCCGTCCTCCTAAGGCAGGCGAGCTCCTACAATGAGCAGTTCTTC
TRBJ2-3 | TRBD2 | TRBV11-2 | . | CASSLGLAGGLDTQYF | TGTGCCAGCAGCTTAGGACTAGCGGGGGGCCTAGATACGCAGTATTTT
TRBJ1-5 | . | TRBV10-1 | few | CASSEDSQPQHF | TGCGCCAGCAGTGAGGACAGTCAGCCCCAGCATTTT
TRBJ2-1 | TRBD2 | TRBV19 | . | CASSLRLAGGLYNEQFF | TGTGCCAGTAGTCTTCGACTAGCGGGGGGATTGTACAATGAGCAGTTCTTC
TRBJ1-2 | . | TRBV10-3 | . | CAISGRTEPDFDYGYTF | TGTGCCATCAGTGGCCGGACGGAACCGGACTTCGACTATGGCTACACCTTC